This paragraph reports one T cell receptor beta chain. This sample stems from a study of blood T cell repertoires in COVID-19. Profiling relied on immunoSEQ multiplex PCR, and the TCRdb table lists in-frame clones only, not all of them. The table includes hundreds of thousands of clones, about 90% detected once. V dropped 2 bases and J dropped 6; count of bases not matched to a gene: 9. The CDR3 covers 15 residues. Germline V gene lookup returns CDR1 SGHRS and CDR2 YFSETQ. This clonotype was obtained from a woman aged 18-29 years who had recovered from COVID-19. This chain links TRBV5-1 with TRBJ1-2; 8 bases map to TRBD1. Material: peripheral blood. The chain's CDR3 is CASSFNAGQGNGYTF. CDR3 sequence (DNA): TGCGCCAGCAGCTTCAATGCAGGACAGGGCAATGGCTACACCTTC.